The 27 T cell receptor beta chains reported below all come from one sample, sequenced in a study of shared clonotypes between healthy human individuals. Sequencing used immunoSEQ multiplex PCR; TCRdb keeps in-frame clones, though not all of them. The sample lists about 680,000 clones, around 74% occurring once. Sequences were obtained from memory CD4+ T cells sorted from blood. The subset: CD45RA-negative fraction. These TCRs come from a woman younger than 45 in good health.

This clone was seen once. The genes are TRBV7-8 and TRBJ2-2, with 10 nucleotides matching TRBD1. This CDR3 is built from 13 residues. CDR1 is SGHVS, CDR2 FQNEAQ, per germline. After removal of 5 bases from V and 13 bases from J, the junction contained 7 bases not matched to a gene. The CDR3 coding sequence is TGTGCCAGCAGCCCCGGGACAGGGGCGGTGCTGTTTTTT. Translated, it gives CASSPGTGAVLFF. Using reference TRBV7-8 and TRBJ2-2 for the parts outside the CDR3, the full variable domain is GAGVSQSPRYKVAKRGQDVALRCDPISGHVSLFWYQQALGQGPEFLTYFQNEAQLDKSGLPSDRFFAERPEGSVSTLKIQRTQQEDSAVYLCASSPGTGAVLFFGEGSRLTVL.

CDR3 in DNA: TGTGCCACCAGCAGAGATAACGGACAGGTTGAAGCTTTCTTT. Protein sequence: CATSRDNGQVEAFF. The J gene is TRBJ1-1, the V gene TRBV15, with 7 bases identical to TRBD1. Trimming removed 0 bases from V and 7 bases from J; junction bases left unmatched: 5. The CDR3 has 14 amino acids. Germline values: CDR1 LNHNV, CDR2 YYDKDF (reference sequence).

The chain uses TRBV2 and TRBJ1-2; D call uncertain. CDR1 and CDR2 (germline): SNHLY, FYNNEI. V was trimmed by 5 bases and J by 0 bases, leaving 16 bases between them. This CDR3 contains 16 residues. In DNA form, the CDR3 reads TGTGCCAGCAGTTTTCTCAGTCAGGCATCTAACTATGGCTACACCTTC. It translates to CASSFLSQASNYGYTF.

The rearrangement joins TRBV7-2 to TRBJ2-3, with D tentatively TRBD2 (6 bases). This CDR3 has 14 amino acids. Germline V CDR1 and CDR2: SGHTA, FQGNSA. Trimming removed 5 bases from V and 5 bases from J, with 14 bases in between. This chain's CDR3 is CASSPGRRGDTQYF. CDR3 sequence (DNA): TGTGCCAGCAGCCCGGGGCGGAGGGGAGATACGCAGTATTTT.

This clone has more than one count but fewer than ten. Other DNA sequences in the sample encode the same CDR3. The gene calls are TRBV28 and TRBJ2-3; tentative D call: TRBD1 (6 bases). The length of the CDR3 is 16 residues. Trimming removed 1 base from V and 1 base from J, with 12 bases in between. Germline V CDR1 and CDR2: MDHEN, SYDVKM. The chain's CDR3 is CASSLLGGGGTDTQYF. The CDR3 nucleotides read TGTGCCAGCAGTTTATTAGGTGGGGGCGGCACAGATACGCAGTATTTT.

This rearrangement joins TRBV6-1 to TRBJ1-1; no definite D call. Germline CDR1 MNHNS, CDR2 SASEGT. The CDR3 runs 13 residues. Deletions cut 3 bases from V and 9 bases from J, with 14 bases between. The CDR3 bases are TGTGCCAGCAGTGATCCGGGCAGAGACAAAGCTTTCTTT. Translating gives CASSDPGRDKAFF.

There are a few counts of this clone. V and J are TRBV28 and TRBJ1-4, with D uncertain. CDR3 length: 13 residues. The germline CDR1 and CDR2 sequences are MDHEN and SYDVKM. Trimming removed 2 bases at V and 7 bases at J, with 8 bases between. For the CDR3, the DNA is TGTGCCAGCAGTTTAGTGACGGCTGAAAAACTGTTTTTT. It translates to CASSLVTAEKLFF.

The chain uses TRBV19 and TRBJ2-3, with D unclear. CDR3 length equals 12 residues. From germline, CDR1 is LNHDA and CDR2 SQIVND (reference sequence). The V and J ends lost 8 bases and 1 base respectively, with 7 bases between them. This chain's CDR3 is CASASGTDTQYF. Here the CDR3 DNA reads TGTGCCAGTGCAAGCGGCACAGATACGCAGTATTTT.

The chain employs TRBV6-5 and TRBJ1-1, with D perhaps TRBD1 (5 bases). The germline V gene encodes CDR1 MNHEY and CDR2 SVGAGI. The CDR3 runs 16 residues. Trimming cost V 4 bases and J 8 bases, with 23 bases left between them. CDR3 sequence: CASSFVRPYQGGEAFF. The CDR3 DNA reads TGTGCCAGCAGTTTCGTCCGACCTTATCAGGGAGGGGAAGCTTTCTTT.

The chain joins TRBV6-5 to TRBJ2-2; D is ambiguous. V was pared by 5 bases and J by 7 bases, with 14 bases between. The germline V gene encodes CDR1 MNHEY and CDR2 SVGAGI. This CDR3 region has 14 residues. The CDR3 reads CASSTKRTYGELFF. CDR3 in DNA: TGTGCCAGCAGTACCAAACGGACGTACGGGGAGCTGTTTTTT.

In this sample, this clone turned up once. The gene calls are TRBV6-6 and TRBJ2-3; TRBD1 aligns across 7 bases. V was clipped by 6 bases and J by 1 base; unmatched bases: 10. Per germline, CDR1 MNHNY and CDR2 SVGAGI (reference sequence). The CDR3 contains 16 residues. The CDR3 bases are TGTGCCAGCAGGGCCCAGACAGGGTTGGGCACAGATACGCAGTATTTT. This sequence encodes CASRAQTGLGTDTQYF.

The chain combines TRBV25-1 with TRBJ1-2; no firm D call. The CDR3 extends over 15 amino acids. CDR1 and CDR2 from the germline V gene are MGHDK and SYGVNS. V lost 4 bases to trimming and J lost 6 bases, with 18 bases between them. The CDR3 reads CASSANLHGSHGYTF. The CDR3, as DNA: TGTGCCAGCAGTGCAAACCTCCACGGAAGTCATGGCTACACCTTC.

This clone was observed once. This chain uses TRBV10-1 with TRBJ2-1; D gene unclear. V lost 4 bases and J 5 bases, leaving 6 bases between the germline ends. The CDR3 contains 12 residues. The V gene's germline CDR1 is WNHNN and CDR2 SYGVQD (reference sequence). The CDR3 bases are TGCGCCAGCAGTGGGGATGACAATGAGCAGTTCTTC. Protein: CASSGDDNEQFF.

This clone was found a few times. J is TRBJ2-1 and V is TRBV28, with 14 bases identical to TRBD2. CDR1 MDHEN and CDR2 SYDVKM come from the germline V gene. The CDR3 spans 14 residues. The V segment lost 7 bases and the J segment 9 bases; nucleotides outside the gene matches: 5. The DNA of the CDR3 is TGTGCCAGCATCGGGACTAGCGGGAGAACTGAGCAGTTCTTC. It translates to CASIGTSGRTEQFF.

This CDR3 is CASSTGGSKPREQYF. In nucleotides, the CDR3 is TGTGCCAGCAGTACAGGGGGTTCAAAACCGAGGGAGCAGTACTTC. The chain carries TRBV28 and TRBJ2-7, with TRBD1 identical over 8 bases. V dropped 5 bases and J dropped 7; count of bases not matched to a gene: 13. This CDR3 is 15 amino acids long. Germline values: CDR1 MDHEN, CDR2 SYDVKM.

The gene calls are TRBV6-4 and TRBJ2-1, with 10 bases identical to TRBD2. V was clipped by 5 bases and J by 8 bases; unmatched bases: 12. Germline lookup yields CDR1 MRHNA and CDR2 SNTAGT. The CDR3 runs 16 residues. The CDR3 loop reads CASSLRASGSGDEQFF. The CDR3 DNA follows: TGTGCCAGCAGTCTGCGGGCTAGCGGGAGTGGAGATGAGCAGTTCTTC.

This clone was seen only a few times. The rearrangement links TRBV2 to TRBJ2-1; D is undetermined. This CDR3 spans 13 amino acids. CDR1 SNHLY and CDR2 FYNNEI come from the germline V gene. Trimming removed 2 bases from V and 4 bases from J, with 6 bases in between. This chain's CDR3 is CASSEFSYNEQFF. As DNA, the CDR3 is TGTGCCAGCAGTGAATTCAGTTACAATGAGCAGTTCTTC.

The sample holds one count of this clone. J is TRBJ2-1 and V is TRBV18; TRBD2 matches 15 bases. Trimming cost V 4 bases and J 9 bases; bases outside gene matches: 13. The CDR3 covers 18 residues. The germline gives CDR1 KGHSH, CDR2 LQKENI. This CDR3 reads CASSRSPGLAGGRAEQFF. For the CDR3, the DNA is TGTGCCAGCTCACGATCGCCTGGACTAGCGGGAGGGAGGGCTGAGCAGTTCTTC.

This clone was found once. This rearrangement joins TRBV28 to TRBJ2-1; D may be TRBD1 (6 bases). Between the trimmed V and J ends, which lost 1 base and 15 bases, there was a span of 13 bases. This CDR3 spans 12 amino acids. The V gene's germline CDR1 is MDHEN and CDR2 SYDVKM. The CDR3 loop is CASSLLDRQRFF. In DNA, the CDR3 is TGTGCCAGCAGTTTATTGGACAGACAGCGGTTCTTC.

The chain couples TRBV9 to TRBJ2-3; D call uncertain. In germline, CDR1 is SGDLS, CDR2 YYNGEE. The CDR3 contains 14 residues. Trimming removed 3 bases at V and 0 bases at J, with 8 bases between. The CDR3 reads CASSASTSTDTQYF. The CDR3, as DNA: TGTGCCAGCAGCGCAAGTACTAGCACAGATACGCAGTATTTT. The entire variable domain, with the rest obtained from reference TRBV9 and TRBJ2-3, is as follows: DSGVTQTPKHLITATGQRVTLRCSPRSGDLSVYWYQQSLDQGLQFLIQYYNGEERAKGNILERFSAQQFPDLHSELNLSSLELGDSALYFCASSASTSTDTQYFGPGTRLTVL.

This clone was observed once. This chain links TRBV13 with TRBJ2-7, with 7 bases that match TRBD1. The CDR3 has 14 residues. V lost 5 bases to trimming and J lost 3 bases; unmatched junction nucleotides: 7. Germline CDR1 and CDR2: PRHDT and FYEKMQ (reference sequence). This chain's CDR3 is CASSLPGGVYEQYF. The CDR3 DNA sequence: TGTGCCAGCAGCCTACCAGGGGGAGTCTACGAGCAGTACTTC.

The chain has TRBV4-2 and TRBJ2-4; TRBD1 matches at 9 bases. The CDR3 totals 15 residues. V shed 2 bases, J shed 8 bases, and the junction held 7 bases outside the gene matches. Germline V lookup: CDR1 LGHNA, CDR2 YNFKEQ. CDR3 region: CASSQNPTGGHIQYF. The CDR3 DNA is TGTGCCAGCAGCCAAAATCCGACAGGGGGGCACATTCAGTACTTC.

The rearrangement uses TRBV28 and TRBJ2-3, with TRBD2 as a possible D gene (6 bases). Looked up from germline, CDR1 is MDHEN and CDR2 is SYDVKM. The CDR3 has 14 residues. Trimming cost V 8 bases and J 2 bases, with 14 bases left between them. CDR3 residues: CASLRLGSTDTQYF. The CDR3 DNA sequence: TGTGCCAGCCTGAGACTAGGCTCCACAGATACGCAGTATTTT.

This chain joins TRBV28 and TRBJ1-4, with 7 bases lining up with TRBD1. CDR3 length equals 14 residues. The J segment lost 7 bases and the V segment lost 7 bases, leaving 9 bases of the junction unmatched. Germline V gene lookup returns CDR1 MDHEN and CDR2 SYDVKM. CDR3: CASKMGQSGEKLFF. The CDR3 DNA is TGTGCCAGCAAAATGGGACAGTCGGGTGAAAAACTGTTTTTT.

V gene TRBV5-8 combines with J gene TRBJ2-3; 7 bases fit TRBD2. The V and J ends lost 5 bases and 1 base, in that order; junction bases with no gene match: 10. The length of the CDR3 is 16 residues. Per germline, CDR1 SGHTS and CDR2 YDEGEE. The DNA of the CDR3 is TGTGCCAGCAGAACCGGGACTATCCTCGGCACAGATACGCAGTATTTT. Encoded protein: CASRTGTILGTDTQYF.

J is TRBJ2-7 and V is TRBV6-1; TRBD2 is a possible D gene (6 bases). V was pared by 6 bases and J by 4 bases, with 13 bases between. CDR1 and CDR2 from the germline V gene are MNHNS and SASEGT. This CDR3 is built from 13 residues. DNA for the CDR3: TGTGCCAGCAGGCCGGGACTGCTATACGAGCAGTACTTC. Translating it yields CASRPGLLYEQYF.

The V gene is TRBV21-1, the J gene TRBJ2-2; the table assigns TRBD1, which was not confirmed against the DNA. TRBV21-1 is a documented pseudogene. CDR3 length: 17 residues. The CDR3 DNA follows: TGTGCCAGCAGCAAAGCCAGGGACAGGGATATCACCGGGGAGCTGTTTTTT. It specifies CASSKARDRDITGELFF.